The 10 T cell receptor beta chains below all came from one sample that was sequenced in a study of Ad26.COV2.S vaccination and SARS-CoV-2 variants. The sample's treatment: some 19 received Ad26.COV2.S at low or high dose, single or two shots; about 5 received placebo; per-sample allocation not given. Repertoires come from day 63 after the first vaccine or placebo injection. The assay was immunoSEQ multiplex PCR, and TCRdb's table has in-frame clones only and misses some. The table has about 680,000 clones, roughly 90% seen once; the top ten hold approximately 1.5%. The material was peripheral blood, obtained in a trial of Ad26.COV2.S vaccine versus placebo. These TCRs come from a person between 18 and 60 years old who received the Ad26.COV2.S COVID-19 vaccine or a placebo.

The CDR3 DNA reads as TGCGCCAGCAGCCCGGGGACCAACAATGAGCAGTTCTTC. The encoded protein is CASSPGTNNEQFF. The chain is built from TRBV5-1 and TRBJ2-1, with D possibly being TRBD1 or TRBD2 (5 bases each). CDR1 is SGHRS, CDR2 YFSETQ, per germline. This CDR3 is 13 amino acids long. Trimming left V 4 bases short and J 5 bases short, with 10 bases between.

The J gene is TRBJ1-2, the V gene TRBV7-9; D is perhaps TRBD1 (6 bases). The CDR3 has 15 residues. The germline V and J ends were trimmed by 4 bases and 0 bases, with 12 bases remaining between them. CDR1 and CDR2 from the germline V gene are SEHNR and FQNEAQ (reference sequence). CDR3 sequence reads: CASSSPTGANYGYTF. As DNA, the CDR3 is TGTGCCAGCAGCTCTCCGACAGGCGCTAACTATGGCTACACCTTC.

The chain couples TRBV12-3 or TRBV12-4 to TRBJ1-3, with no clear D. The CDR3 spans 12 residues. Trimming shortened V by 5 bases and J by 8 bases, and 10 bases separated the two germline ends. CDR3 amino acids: CASSPNSDTIYF. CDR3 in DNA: TGTGCCAGCAGTCCGAACTCGGACACCATATATTTT.

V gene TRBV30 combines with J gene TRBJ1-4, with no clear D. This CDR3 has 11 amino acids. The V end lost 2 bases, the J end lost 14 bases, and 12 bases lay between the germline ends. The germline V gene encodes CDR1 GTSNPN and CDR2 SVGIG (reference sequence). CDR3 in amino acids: CAWSFVDGLFF. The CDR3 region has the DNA TGTGCCTGGAGTTTTGTTGATGGGCTGTTTTTT.

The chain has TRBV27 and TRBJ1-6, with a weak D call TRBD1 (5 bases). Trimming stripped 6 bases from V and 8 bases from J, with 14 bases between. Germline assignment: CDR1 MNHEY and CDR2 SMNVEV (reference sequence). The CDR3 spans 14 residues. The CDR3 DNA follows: TGTGCCAGCAGACTGTTGGAGGGGCATTCACCCCTCCACTTT. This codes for CASRLLEGHSPLHF.

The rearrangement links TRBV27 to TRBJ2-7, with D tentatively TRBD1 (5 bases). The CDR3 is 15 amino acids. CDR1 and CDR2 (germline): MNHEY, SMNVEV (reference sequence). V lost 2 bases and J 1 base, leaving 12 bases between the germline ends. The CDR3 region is CASSLKGFGSYEQYF. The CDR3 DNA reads TGTGCCAGCAGTTTAAAGGGGTTTGGGTCCTACGAGCAGTACTTC.

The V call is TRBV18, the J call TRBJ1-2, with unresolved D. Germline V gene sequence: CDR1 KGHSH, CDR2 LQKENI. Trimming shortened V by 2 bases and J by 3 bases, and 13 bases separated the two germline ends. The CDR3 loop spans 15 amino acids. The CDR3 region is CASSPGVMAYYGYTF. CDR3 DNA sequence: TGTGCCAGCTCACCAGGGGTCATGGCATACTATGGCTACACCTTC.

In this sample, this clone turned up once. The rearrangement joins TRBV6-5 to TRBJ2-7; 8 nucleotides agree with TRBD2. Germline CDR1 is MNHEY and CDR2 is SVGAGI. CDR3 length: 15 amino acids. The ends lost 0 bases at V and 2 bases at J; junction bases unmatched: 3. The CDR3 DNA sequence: TGTGCCAGCAGTTACTCTAGCGGGGATACCTACGAGCAGTACTTC. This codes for CASSYSSGDTYEQYF.

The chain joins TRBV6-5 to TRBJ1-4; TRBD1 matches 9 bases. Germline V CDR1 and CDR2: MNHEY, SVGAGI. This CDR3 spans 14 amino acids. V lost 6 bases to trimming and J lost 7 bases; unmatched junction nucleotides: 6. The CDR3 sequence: CASRTGGAGEKLFF. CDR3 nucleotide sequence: TGTGCCAGCAGAACAGGGGGCGCGGGTGAAAAACTGTTTTTT.

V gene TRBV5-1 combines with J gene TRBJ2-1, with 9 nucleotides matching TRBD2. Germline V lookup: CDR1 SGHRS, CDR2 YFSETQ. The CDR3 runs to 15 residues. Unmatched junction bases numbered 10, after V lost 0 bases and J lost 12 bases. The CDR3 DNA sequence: TGCGCCAGCAGCTTGGGGACTAGCGCCCTCCGGGGGCAGTTCTTC. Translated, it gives CASSLGTSALRGQFF.